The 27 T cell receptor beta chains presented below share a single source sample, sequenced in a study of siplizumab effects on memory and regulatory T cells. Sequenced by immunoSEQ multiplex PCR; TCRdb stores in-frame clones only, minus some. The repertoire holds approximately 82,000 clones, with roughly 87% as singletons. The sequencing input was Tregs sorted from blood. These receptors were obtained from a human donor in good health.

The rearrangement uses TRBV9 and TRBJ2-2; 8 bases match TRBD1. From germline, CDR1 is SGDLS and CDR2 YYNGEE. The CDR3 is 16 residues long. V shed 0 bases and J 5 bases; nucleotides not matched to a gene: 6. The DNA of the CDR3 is TGTGCCAGCAGCGTAGAAGGCAGGGGGCGGACCGGGGAGCTGTTTTTT. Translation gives CASSVEGRGRTGELFF.

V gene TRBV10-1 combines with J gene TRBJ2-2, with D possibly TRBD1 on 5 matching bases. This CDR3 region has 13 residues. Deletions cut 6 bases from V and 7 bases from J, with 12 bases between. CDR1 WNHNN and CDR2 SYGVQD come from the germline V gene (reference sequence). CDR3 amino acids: CASRPLQGGELFF. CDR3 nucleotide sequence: TGCGCCAGCAGACCCCTCCAGGGCGGGGAGCTGTTTTTT.

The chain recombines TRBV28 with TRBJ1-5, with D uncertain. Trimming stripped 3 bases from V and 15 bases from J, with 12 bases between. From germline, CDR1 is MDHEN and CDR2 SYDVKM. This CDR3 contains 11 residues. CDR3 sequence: CASSFLRVSHF. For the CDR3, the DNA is TGTGCCAGCAGTTTCTTGAGGGTTTCGCATTTT.

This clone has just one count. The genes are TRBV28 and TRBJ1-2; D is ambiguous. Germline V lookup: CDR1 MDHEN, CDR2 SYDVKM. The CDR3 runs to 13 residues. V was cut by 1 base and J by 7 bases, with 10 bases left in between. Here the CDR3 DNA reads TGTGCCAGCAGTTTATTAGGAGGTTTTGGCTACACCTTC. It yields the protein CASSLLGGFGYTF.

CDR3 sequence (DNA): TGCGCCAGCAGCGGGGGCGGGACAGCGTTATATTATGGCTACACCTTC. Its translation is CASSGGGTALYYGYTF. This chain uses TRBV5-1 with TRBJ1-2; the match to TRBD1 covers 7 bases. Germline V gene sequence: CDR1 SGHRS, CDR2 YFSETQ. With 4 bases clipped from V and 5 bases from J, the junction kept 14 bases outside the gene matches. The CDR3 contains 16 residues. Full variable domain (outside the CDR3, taken from reference TRBV5-1 and TRBJ1-2): KAGVTQTPRYLIKTRGQQVTLSCSPISGHRSVSWYQQTPGQGLQFLFEYFSETQRNKGNFPGRFSGRQFSNSRSEMNVSTLELGDSALYLCASSGGGTALYYGYTFGSGTRLTVV.

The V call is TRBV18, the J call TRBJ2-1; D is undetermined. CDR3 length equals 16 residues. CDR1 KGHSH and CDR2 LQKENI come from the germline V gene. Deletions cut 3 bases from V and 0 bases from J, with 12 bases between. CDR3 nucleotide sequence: TGTGCCAGCTCACCGAATCCGCCGAGCTCCTACAATGAGCAGTTCTTC. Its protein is CASSPNPPSSYNEQFF.

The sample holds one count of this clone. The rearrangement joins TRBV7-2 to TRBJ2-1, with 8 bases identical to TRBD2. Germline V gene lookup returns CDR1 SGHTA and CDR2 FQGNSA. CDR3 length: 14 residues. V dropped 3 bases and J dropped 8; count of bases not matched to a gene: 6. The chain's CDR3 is CASSLGLGRDEQFF. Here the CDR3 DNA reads TGTGCCAGCAGCTTGGGACTAGGGAGGGATGAGCAGTTCTTC.

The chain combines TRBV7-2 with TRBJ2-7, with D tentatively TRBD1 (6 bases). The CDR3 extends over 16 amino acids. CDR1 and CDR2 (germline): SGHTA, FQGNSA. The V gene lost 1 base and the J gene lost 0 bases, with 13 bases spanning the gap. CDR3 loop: CASSLGWGPLSYEQYF. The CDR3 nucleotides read TGTGCCAGCAGCTTAGGGTGGGGGCCCCTCTCCTACGAGCAGTACTTC.

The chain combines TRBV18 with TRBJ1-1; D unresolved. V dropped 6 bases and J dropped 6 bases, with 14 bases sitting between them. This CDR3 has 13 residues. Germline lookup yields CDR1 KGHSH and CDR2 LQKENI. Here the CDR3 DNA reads TGTGCCAGCTCGGGGAAGACGGGCTCTGAAGCTTTCTTT. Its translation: CASSGKTGSEAFF.

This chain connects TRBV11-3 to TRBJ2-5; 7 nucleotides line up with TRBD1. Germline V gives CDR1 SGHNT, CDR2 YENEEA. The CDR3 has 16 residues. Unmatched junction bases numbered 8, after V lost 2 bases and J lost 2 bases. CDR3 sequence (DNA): TGTGCCAGCAGCTTAAGAAGGACAGGCCTACAAGAGACCCAGTACTTC. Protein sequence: CASSLRRTGLQETQYF. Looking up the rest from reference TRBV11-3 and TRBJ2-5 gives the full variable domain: EAGVVQSPRYKIIEKKQPVAFWCNPISGHNTLYWYLQNLGQGPELLIRYENEEAVDDSQLPKDRFSAERLKGVDSTLKIQPAELGDSAVYLCASSLRRTGLQETQYFGPGTRLLVL.

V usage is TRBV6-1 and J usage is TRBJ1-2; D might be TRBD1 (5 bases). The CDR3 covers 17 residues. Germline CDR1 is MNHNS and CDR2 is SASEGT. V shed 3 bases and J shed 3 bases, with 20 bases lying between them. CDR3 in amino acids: CASSERPMYGADYGYTF. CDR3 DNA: TGTGCCAGCAGTGAGAGGCCCATGTATGGGGCGGACTATGGCTACACCTTC.

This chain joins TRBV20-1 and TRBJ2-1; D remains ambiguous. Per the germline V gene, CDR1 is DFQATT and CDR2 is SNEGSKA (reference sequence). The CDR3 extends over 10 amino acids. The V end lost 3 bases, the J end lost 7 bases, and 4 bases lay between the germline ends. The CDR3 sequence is CSASRNEQFF. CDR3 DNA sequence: TGCAGTGCTAGCAGGAATGAGCAGTTCTTC.

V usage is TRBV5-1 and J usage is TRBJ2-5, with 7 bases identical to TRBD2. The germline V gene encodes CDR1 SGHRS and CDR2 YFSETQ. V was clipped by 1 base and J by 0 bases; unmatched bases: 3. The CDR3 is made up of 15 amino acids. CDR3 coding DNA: TGCGCCAGCAGCTTGCCTAGCGGATACCAAGAGACCCAGTACTTC. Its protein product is CASSLPSGYQETQYF.

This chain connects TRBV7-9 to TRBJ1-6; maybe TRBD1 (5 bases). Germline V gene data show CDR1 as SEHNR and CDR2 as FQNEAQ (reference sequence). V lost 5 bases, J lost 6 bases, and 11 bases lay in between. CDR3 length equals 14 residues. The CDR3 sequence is CASSPDSFNSPLHF. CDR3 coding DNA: TGTGCCAGCAGCCCCGACAGCTTTAATTCACCCCTCCACTTT.

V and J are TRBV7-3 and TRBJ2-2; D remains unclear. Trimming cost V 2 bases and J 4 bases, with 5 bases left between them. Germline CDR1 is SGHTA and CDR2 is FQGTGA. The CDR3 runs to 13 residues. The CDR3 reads CASSLQFTGELFF. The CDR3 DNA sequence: TGTGCCAGCAGCTTACAGTTCACCGGGGAGCTGTTTTTT.

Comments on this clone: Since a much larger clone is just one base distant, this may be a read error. CDR3 coding DNA: TGCGCCAGCAGTTACGGGGGCACAGATACGCAGTATTTT. Its protein product is CASSYGGTDTQYF. This rearrangement joins TRBV5-1 to TRBJ2-3, with D possibly TRBD2 on 5 matching bases. Germline V lookup: CDR1 SGHRS, CDR2 YFSETQ. The V end was cut by 5 bases, the J end by 1 base, with 8 bases between. CDR3 size: 13 residues.

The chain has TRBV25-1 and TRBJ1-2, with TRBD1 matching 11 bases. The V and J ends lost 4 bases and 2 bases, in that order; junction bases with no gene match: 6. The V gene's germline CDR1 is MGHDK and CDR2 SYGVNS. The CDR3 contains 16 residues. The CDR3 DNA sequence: TGTGCCAGCAGTGCGTCCGGGACAGGGGGGAACTATGGCTACACCTTC. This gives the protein CASSASGTGGNYGYTF.

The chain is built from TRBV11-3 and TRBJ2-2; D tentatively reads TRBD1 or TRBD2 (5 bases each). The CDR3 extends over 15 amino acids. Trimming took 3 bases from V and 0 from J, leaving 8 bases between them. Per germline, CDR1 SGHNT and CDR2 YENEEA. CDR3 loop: CASSLGPSNTGELFF. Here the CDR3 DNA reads TGTGCCAGCAGCTTGGGACCCTCGAACACCGGGGAGCTGTTTTTT.

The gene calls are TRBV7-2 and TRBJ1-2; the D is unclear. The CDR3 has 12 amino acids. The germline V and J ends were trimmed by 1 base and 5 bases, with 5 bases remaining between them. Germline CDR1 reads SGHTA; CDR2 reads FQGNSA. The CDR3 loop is CASSLVSYGYTF. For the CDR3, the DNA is TGTGCCAGCAGCTTAGTTTCGTATGGCTACACCTTC.

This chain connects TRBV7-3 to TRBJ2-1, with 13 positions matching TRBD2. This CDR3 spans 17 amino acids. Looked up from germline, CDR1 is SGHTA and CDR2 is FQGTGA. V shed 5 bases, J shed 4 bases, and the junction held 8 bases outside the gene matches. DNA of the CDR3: TGTGCCAGCAGCCCGACTAGCGGGGGGCCGGGATACAATGAGCAGTTCTTC. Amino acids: CASSPTSGGPGYNEQFF.

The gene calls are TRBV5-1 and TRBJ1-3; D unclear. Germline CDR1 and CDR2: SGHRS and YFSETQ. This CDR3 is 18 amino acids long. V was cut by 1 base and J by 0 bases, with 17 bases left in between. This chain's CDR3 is CASSLRSGSFPSGNTIYF. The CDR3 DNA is TGCGCCAGCAGCTTGAGGTCAGGTTCATTTCCCTCTGGAAACACCATATATTTT.

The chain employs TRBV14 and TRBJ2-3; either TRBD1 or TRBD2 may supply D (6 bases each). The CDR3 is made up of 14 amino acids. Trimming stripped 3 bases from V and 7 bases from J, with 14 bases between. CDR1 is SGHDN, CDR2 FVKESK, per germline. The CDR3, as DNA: TGTGCCAGCAGCCAGGTGAGGGGGGCCTATACGCAGTATTTT. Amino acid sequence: CASSQVRGAYTQYF.

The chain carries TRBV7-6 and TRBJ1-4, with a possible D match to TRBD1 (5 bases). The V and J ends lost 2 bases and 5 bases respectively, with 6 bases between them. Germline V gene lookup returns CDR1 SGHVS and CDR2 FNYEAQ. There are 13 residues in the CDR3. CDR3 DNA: TGTGCCAGCAGCTTACAGGGAAATGAAAAACTGTTTTTT. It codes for CASSLQGNEKLFF.

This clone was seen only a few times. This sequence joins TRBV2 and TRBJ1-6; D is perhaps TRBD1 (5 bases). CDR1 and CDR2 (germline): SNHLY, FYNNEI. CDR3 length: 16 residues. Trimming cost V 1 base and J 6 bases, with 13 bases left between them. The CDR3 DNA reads TGTGCCAGCAGTGAAGGCGGGGCAGGTGCTAATTCACCCCTCCACTTT. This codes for CASSEGGAGANSPLHF.

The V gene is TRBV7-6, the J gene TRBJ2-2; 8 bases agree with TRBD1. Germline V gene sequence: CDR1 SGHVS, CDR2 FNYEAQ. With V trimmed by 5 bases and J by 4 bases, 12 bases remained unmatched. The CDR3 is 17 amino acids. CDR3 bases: TGTGCCAGCAGCCACGTCCGGGACAGGCGAAGCACCGGGGAGCTGTTTTTT. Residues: CASSHVRDRRSTGELFF.

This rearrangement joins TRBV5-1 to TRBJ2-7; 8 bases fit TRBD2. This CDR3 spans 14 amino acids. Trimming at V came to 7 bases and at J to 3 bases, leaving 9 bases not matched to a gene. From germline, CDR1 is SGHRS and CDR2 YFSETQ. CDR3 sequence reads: CASHRGGGNYEQYF. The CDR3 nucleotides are TGCGCCAGCCACCGGGGGGGCGGGAACTACGAGCAGTACTTC.

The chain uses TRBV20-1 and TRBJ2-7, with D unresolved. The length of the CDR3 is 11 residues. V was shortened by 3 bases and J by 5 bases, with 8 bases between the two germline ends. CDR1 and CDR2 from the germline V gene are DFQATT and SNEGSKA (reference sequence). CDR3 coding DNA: TGCAGTGCTAGTAGGGAAAACGAGCAGTACTTC. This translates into CSASRENEQYF.